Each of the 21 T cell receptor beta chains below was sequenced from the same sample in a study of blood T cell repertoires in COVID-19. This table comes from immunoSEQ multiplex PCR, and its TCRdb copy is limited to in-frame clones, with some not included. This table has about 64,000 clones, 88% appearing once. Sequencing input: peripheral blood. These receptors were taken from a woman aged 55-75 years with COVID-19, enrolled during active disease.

This CDR3 reads CASSPPGREYSNQPQHF. The CDR3 coding sequence is TGTGCCAGCTCACCACCGGGACGGGAGTATAGCAATCAGCCCCAGCATTTT. The rearrangement links TRBV18 to TRBJ1-5; maybe TRBD1 (5 bases). Germline V CDR1 and CDR2: KGHSH, LQKENI. The V end was cut by 0 bases, the J end by 0 bases, with 12 bases between. The CDR3 runs to 17 residues.

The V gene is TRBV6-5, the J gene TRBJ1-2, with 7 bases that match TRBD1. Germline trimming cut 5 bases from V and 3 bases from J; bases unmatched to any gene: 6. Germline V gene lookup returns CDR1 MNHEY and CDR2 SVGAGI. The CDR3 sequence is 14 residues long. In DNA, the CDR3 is TGTGCCAGCAGTCGAGAACAGGGGTACTATGGCTACACCTTC. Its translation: CASSREQGYYGYTF.

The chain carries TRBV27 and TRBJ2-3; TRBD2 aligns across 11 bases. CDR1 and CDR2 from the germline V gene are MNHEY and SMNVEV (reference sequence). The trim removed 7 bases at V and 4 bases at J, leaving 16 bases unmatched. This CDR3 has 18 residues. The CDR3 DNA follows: TGTGCCAGCACCTCTCTAAGACTAGCGGGATATGATGCAGATACGCAGTATTTT. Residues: CASTSLRLAGYDADTQYF.

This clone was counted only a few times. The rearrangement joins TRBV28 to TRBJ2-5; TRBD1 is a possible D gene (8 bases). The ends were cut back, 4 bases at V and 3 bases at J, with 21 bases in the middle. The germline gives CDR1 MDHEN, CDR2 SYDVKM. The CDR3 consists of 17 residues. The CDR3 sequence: CASSWDIYRGGEETQYF. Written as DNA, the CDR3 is TGTGCCAGCAGTTGGGATATTTACAGGGGGGGAGAAGAGACCCAGTACTTC.

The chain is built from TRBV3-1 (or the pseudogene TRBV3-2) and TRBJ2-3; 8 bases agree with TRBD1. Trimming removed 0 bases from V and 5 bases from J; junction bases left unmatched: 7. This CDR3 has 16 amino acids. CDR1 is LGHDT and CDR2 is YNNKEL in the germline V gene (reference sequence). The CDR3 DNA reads TGTGCCAGCAGCCAAGATAGACAGGGGCTTGAAGATACGCAGTATTTT. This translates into CASSQDRQGLEDTQYF.

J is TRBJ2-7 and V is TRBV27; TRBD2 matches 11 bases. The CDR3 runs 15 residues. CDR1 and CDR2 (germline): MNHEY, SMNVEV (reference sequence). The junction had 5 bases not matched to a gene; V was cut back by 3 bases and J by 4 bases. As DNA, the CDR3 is TGTGCCAGCAGTTTGTCAACTAGCGGGAGATACGAGCAGTACTTC. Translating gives CASSLSTSGRYEQYF.

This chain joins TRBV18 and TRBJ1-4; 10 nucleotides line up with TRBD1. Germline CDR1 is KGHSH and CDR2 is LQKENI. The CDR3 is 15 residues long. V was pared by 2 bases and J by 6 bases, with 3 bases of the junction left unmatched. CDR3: CASSPGTGVYEKLFF. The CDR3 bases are TGTGCCAGCTCACCAGGGACAGGGGTATATGAAAAACTGTTTTTT.

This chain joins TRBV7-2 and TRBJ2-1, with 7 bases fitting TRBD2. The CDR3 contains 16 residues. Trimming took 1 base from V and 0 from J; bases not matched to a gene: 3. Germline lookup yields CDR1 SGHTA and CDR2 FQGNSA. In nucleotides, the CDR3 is TGTGCCAGCAGCTTAGTGGGGGGGAGCTCCTACAATGAGCAGTTCTTC. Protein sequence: CASSLVGGSSYNEQFF. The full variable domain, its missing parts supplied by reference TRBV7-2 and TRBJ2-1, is GAGVSQSPSNKVTEKGKDVELRCDPISGHTALYWYRQSLGQGLEFLIYFQGNSAPDKSGLPSDRFSAERTGGSVSTLTIQRTQQEDSAVYLCASSLVGGSSYNEQFFGPGTRLTVL.

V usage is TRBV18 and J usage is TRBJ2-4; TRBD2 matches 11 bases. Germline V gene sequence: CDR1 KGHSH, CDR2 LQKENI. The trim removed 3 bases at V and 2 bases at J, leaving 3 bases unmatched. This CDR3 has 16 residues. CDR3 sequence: CASSPGTSGTKNIQYF. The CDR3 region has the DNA TGTGCCAGCTCACCTGGGACTAGCGGAACCAAAAACATTCAGTACTTC.

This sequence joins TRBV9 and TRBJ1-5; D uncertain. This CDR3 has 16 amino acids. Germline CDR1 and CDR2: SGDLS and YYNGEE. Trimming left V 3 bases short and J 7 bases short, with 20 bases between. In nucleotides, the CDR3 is TGTGCCAGCAGCGCCCCCCTAGGCGTGTCGAAACAGCCCCAGCATTTT. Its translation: CASSAPLGVSKQPQHF.

The CDR3 protein is CASSLEGGNEQFF. The DNA of the CDR3 is TGTGCCAGCAGTTTAGAGGGAGGCAATGAGCAGTTCTTC. The V call is TRBV27, the J call TRBJ2-1; TRBD2 might be the D (6 bases). CDR1 MNHEY and CDR2 SMNVEV come from the germline V gene (reference sequence). Trimming took off 2 bases at V and 6 bases at J, with 8 bases between the two ends. CDR3 length: 13 amino acids.

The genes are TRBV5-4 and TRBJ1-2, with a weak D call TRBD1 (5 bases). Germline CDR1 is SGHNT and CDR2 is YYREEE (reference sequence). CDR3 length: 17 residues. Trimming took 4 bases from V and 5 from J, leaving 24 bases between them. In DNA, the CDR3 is TGTGCCAGCAGCGACCCCCGGGGCCCCTCGGGGGGTTATGGCTACACCTTC. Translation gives CASSDPRGPSGGYGYTF.

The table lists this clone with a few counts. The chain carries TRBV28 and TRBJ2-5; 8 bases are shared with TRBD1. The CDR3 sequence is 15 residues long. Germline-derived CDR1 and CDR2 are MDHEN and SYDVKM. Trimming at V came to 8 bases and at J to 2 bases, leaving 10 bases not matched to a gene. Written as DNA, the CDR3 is TGTGCCAGCTGGGGAAGACAGGGGCTGCAAGAGACCCAGTACTTC. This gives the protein CASWGRQGLQETQYF.

CDR3 sequence reads: CASSQDPVGGDSNQPQHF. In DNA form, the CDR3 reads TGTGCCAGCAGCCAAGATCCCGTCGGAGGGGATAGCAATCAGCCCCAGCATTTT. The chain couples TRBV3-1 (or the pseudogene TRBV3-2) to TRBJ1-5; TRBD1 is a possible D gene (5 bases). Trimming stripped 0 bases from V and 0 bases from J, with 15 bases between. Germline V lookup: CDR1 LGHDT, CDR2 YNNKEL (reference sequence). CDR3 length: 18 residues.

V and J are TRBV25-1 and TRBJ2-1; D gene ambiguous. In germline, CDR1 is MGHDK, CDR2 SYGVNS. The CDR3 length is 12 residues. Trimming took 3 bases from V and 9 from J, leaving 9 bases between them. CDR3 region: CASSDRYVEQFF. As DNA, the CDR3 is TGTGCCAGCAGTGATCGGTACGTTGAGCAGTTCTTC.

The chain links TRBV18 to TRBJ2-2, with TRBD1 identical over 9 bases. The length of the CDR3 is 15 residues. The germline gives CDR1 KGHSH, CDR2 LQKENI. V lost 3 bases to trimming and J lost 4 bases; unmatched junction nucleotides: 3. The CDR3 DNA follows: TGTGCCAGCTCACCCGGGACAGGGAGCACCGGGGAGCTGTTTTTT. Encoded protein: CASSPGTGSTGELFF.

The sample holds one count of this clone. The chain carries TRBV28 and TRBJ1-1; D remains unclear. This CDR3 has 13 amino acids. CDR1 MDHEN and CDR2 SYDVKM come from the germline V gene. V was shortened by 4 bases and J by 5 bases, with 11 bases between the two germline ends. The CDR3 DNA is TGTGCCAGCAGTTCACAGCCTTATACTGAAGCTTTCTTT. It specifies CASSSQPYTEAFF.

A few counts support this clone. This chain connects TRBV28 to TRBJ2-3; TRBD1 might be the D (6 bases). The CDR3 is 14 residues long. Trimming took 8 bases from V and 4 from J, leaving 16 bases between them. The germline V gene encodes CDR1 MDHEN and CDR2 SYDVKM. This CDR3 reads CASLTGQLADTQYF. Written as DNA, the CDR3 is TGTGCCAGCCTTACAGGGCAGTTAGCAGATACGCAGTATTTT.

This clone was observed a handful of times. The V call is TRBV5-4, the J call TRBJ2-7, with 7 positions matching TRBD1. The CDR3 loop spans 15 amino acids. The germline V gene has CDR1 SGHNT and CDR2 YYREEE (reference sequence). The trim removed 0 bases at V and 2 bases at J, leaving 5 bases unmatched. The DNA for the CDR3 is TGTGCCAGCAGCTTGGACGGGACAGCTACCTACGAGCAGTACTTC. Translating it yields CASSLDGTATYEQYF.

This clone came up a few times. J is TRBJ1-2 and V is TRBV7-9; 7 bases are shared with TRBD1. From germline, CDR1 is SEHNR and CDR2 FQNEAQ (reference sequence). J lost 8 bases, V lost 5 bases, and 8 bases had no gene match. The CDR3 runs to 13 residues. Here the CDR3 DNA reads TGTGCCAGCAGCCGTCAGACAGGGAGCGGCTACACCTTC. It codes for CASSRQTGSGYTF.

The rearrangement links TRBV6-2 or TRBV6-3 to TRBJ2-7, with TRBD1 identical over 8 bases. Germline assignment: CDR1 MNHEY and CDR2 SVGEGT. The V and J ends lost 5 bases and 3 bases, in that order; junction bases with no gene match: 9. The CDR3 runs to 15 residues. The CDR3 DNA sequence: TGTGCCAGCAGTGCGACCGACAGGGGTAACTACGAGCAGTACTTC. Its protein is CASSATDRGNYEQYF.